This TCR beta chain was captured in a study of T cells in localized non-small cell lung cancer. CDR1 GTSNPN and CDR2 SVGIG come from the germline V gene (reference sequence). The CDR3 is 12 amino acids. V was pared by 5 bases and J by 7 bases, with 5 bases of the junction left unmatched. TCRdb's copy holds only in-frame clones and misses some; the assay was immunoSEQ multiplex PCR. Of thousands of clones in the sample, about a third were seen once. General study points: Paired adjacent lung recovered a median roughly 56 of the top 100 tumor clones. Tumor trailed uninvolved adjacent lung in T cell clonality, which peaked there.

Regarding this clone: Its matching antigen is unknown.

This chain links TRBV30 with TRBJ2-1; TRBD1 matches 7 bases. The source of this sequence is a male donor aged 60 or over with stage I squamous cell lung carcinoma. The input for sequencing was lung tumor tissue, taken before any cancer treatment. CDR3 in amino acids: CAWRDRLNEQFF. For the CDR3, the DNA is TGTGCCTGGCGGGACAGATTGAATGAGCAGTTCTTC.